The 22 T cell receptor beta chains below all came from one sample that was sequenced in a study of brain T cells in children with intractable seizures. This table comes from immunoSEQ multiplex PCR, and its TCRdb copy is limited to in-frame clones, with some not included. Counted here are fewer than 150,000 clones, 90% to 95% occurring once; the ten biggest clones make up around 4.1%. The specimen comprised peripheral blood, sampled at surgery. Source of these receptors: a boy less than two years old with hemimegalencephaly and intractable seizures.

The rearrangement joins TRBV7-2 to TRBJ1-1, with 8 positions matching TRBD1. Germline assignment: CDR1 SGHTA and CDR2 FQGNSA. The CDR3 loop spans 15 amino acids. J lost 0 bases, V lost 3 bases, and 3 bases had no gene match. The CDR3: CASSFTTGVNTEAFF. The CDR3 DNA is TGTGCCAGCAGCTTTACGACAGGGGTGAACACTGAAGCTTTCTTT.

This chain connects TRBV6-2 or TRBV6-3 to TRBJ1-1, with 7 bases lining up with TRBD1. CDR1 MNHEY and CDR2 SVGEGT come from the germline V gene. Losses at the gene ends were 6 bases for V and 6 bases for J; bases not matched to a gene: 13. The CDR3 length is 15 residues. The CDR3 region has the DNA TGTGCCAGCAGCTCAAACAGGGGCGTGGGATCTGAAGCTTTCTTT. Translated: CASSSNRGVGSEAFF.

The chain links TRBV5-6 to TRBJ2-7, with 10 bases lining up with TRBD2. Germline CDR1 SGHDT, CDR2 YYEEEE. This CDR3 is 16 amino acids long. The junction had 11 bases not matched to a gene; V was cut back by 5 bases and J by 3 bases. Here the CDR3 DNA reads TGTGCCAGCAGGGAAATAACTAGCGGGGTACGCTACGAGCAGTACTTC. It encodes CASREITSGVRYEQYF.

The chain joins TRBV3-1 (or the pseudogene TRBV3-2) to TRBJ2-3; unclear D gene. This CDR3 region has 12 residues. Germline V CDR1 and CDR2: LGHDT, YNNKEL (reference sequence). The V end lost 0 bases, the J end lost 9 bases, and 7 bases lay between the germline ends. The CDR3 DNA follows: TGTGCCAGCAGCCAAGATCTCGGCACGCAGTATTTT. Its protein product is CASSQDLGTQYF.

The chain combines TRBV7-8 with TRBJ2-3; TRBD2 matches at 15 bases. CDR3 length equals 23 residues. V was pared by 5 bases and J by 6 bases, with 27 bases of the junction left unmatched. Germline V CDR1 and CDR2: SGHVS, FQNEAQ. The CDR3 DNA reads TGTGCCAGCAGCCCCTGGTGGCTTGGTGGGACTAGCGGGAGGCCATGGTCCGGGGATACGCAGTATTTT. Translated: CASSPWWLGGTSGRPWSGDTQYF.

V and J are TRBV3-1 (or the pseudogene TRBV3-2) and TRBJ2-5; 8 bases agree with TRBD2. Germline lookup yields CDR1 LGHDT and CDR2 YNNKEL (reference sequence). The CDR3 covers 15 residues. Trimming took 3 bases from V and 4 from J; bases not matched to a gene: 7. The CDR3 sequence is CASSQEPGLVETQYF. The CDR3 DNA reads as TGTGCCAGCAGCCAGGAACCGGGACTAGTAGAGACCCAGTACTTC.

The chain has TRBV10-3 and TRBJ2-7; D perhaps matches TRBD2 (6 bases). Trimming took off 0 bases at V and 3 bases at J, with 15 bases between the two ends. The CDR3 has 16 residues. CDR1 and CDR2 from the germline V gene are ENHRY and SYGVKD. The CDR3 DNA sequence: TGTGCCATCAGTGAGTCGTTTTCGGGAGTTGGCTACGAGCAGTACTTC. Its translation is CAISESFSGVGYEQYF.

This rearrangement joins TRBV28 to TRBJ1-5; D may be TRBD1 (5 bases). The CDR3 extends over 15 amino acids. The germline V gene encodes CDR1 MDHEN and CDR2 SYDVKM. V lost 5 bases to trimming and J lost 4 bases, with 15 bases between them. In DNA form, the CDR3 reads TGTGCCAGCAGTCCGACAGCCTTCTCGAATCAGCCCCAGCATTTT. It translates to CASSPTAFSNQPQHF.

CDR3: CATSRDHRYNEQFF. The CDR3 region has the DNA TGTGCCACCTCCCGGGACCACCGCTACAATGAGCAGTTCTTC. The J gene is TRBJ2-1, the V gene TRBV27; D might be TRBD1 or TRBD2, each matching 5 bases. The CDR3 consists of 14 residues. The ends were cut back, 10 bases at V and 3 bases at J, with 16 bases in the middle. From germline, CDR1 is MNHEY and CDR2 SMNVEV (reference sequence).

The chain combines TRBV29-1 with TRBJ2-5, with D possibly matching TRBD1 (8 bases). The CDR3 length is 12 residues. Germline values: CDR1 SQVTM, CDR2 ANQGSEA. The CDR3: CSCTGGEETQYF. The CDR3, as DNA: TGCAGTTGTACAGGGGGGGAAGAGACCCAGTACTTC.

The chain combines TRBV5-1 with TRBJ2-2; tentative D call: TRBD1 (6 bases). The germline CDR1 and CDR2 sequences are SGHRS and YFSETQ. V was shortened by 1 base and J by 4 bases, with 8 bases between the two germline ends. This CDR3 has 14 amino acids. CDR3 in amino acids: CASSLQGGTGELFF. The CDR3 bases are TGCGCCAGCAGCTTGCAAGGGGGCACCGGGGAGCTGTTTTTT. The full variable domain, in which reference TRBV5-1 and TRBJ2-2 provide the parts outside the CDR3, is KAGVTQTPRYLIKTRGQQVTLSCSPISGHRSVSWYQQTPGQGLQFLFEYFSETQRNKGNFPGRFSGRQFSNSRSEMNVSTLELGDSALYLCASSLQGGTGELFFGEGSRLTVL.

This chain links TRBV2 with TRBJ1-2; the D is unclear. Trimming took 4 bases from V and 4 from J, leaving 19 bases between them. The CDR3 spans 16 residues. Germline CDR1 is SNHLY and CDR2 is FYNNEI. CDR3 coding DNA: TGTGCCAGCAGTGTTAGAACTGCGGCGCCAGGCTATGGCTACACCTTC. It translates to CASSVRTAAPGYGYTF.

CDR3 protein: CASSLTPRGTTGIEQFF. The CDR3 region has the DNA TGTGCCAGCAGCTTAACACCCCGGGGGACTACAGGGATTGAGCAGTTCTTC. This sequence joins TRBV11-2 and TRBJ2-1; weak D call: TRBD2 (7 bases). CDR3 length: 17 amino acids. Per germline, CDR1 SGHAT and CDR2 FQNNGV. V lost 2 bases, J lost 9 bases, and 23 bases lay in between. Based on the CDR3 plus reference TRBV11-2 and TRBJ2-1, the full variable domain is EAGVAQSPRYKIIEKRQSVAFWCNPISGHATLYWYQQILGQGPKLLIQFQNNGVVDDSQLPKDRFSAERLKGVDSTLKIQPAKLEDSAVYLCASSLTPRGTTGIEQFFGPGTRLTVL.

V gene TRBV9 combines with J gene TRBJ1-1; the D gene is possibly TRBD1 (5 bases). The germline V and J ends were trimmed by 0 bases and 6 bases, with 12 bases remaining between them. Germline values: CDR1 SGDLS, CDR2 YYNGEE. The CDR3 covers 14 residues. The CDR3 loop reads CASSVEGLGSEAFF. CDR3 sequence (DNA): TGTGCCAGCAGCGTAGAGGGGCTGGGGTCTGAAGCTTTCTTT.

This chain connects TRBV11-3 to TRBJ2-2; D not resolved. This CDR3 is 12 amino acids long. Trimming stripped 2 bases from V and 7 bases from J, with 5 bases between. Germline assignment: CDR1 SGHNT and CDR2 YENEEA. In DNA form, the CDR3 reads TGTGCCAGCAGCTTACTGGGCGGGGAGCTGTTTTTT. This codes for CASSLLGGELFF.

The chain uses TRBV3-1 (or the pseudogene TRBV3-2) and TRBJ2-1; 13 bases align to TRBD2. Germline values: CDR1 LGHDT, CDR2 YNNKEL (reference sequence). J gave up 7 bases and V 3 bases, and 6 bases lay outside the gene matches. This CDR3 is 16 amino acids long. The CDR3 loop is CASSHRLAGGRNEQFF. DNA of the CDR3: TGTGCCAGCAGCCACCGACTAGCGGGAGGTAGAAATGAGCAGTTCTTC.

The CDR3 protein is CASSLVSSSGINIQYF. CDR3 sequence (DNA): TGTGCCAGCAGCTTAGTGTCCTCCAGCGGAATAAACATTCAGTACTTC. This chain joins TRBV7-2 and TRBJ2-4, with D tentatively TRBD2 (5 bases). Trimming pared 1 base from V and 6 bases from J, leaving 16 bases between. Germline V gene data show CDR1 as SGHTA and CDR2 as FQGNSA. The CDR3 consists of 16 residues.

The chain couples TRBV6-1 to TRBJ1-2, with 7 bases fitting TRBD1. There are 15 residues in the CDR3. V trimming: 3 bases; J trimming: 8 bases; junction bases outside the gene matches: 12. The V gene's germline CDR1 is MNHNS and CDR2 SASEGT. CDR3 sequence: CASSDHQQGRWGYTF. CDR3 DNA: TGTGCCAGCAGTGATCACCAACAGGGGAGATGGGGCTACACCTTC.

This chain joins TRBV5-1 and TRBJ2-1; 7 bases align to TRBD2. Trimming removed 1 base from V and 2 bases from J; junction bases left unmatched: 6. From germline, CDR1 is SGHRS and CDR2 YFSETQ. The CDR3 covers 16 residues. The CDR3 bases are TGCGCCAGCAGCTTGCGGGCGGGAGACGCCTACAATGAGCAGTTCTTC. Residues: CASSLRAGDAYNEQFF.

This clone was counted a few times. V is TRBV3-1 (or the pseudogene TRBV3-2) and J is TRBJ2-1; perhaps TRBD2 as D (5 bases). The CDR3 runs 14 residues. Germline assignment: CDR1 LGHDT and CDR2 YNNKEL (reference sequence). V was shortened by 7 bases and J by 16 bases, with 26 bases between the two germline ends. Written as DNA, the CDR3 is TGTGCCAGCACCGACCGGAGTGGGCGGACGAGGGAATTCTTC. Its translation is CASTDRSGRTREFF.

As DNA, the CDR3 is TGTGCCAGCAGTTTATTGGAGGAGAACACTGAAGCTTTCTTT. This sequence encodes CASSLLEENTEAFF. The V gene is TRBV28, the J gene TRBJ1-1; D gene unclear. This CDR3 comprises 14 residues. V lost 1 base, J lost 1 base, and 7 bases lay in between. The germline V gene has CDR1 MDHEN and CDR2 SYDVKM.

This chain connects TRBV5-1 to TRBJ2-7; D remains ambiguous. From germline, CDR1 is SGHRS and CDR2 YFSETQ. Trimming shortened V by 0 bases and J by 0 bases, and 7 bases separated the two germline ends. CDR3 length: 14 amino acids. The CDR3 here is CASSLAGTSYEQYF. The CDR3 DNA is TGCGCCAGCAGCTTGGCGGGCACCTCCTACGAGCAGTACTTC.